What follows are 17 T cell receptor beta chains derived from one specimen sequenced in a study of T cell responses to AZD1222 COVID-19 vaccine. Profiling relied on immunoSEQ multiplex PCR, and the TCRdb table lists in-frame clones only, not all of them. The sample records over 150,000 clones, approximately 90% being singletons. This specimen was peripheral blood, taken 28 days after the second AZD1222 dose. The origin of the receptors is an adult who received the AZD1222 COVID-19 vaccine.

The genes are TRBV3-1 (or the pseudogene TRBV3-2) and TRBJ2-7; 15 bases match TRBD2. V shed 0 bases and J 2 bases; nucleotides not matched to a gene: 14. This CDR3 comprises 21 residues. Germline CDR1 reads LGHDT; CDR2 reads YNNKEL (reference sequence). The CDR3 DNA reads TGTGCCAGCAGCCAAGATTTGGCCCTAGGACTAGCGGGAGGGCATGCCTACGAGCAGTACTTC. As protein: CASSQDLALGLAGGHAYEQYF.

Written as DNA, the CDR3 is TGTGCCAGCAGCCCCTGGAAGACAGGGTTATACGAGCAGTACTTC. Translated: CASSPWKTGLYEQYF. The chain carries TRBV14 and TRBJ2-7; 7 positions match TRBD1. Germline V lookup: CDR1 SGHDN, CDR2 FVKESK. The CDR3 extends over 15 amino acids. J gave up 4 bases and V 4 bases, and 10 bases lay outside the gene matches.

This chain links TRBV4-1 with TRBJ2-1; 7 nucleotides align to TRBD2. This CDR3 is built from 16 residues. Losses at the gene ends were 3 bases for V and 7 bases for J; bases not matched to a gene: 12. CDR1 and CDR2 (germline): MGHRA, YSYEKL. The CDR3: CASSQVGRARVNEQFF. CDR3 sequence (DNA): TGCGCCAGCAGCCAGGTAGGGAGGGCCCGAGTAAATGAGCAGTTCTTC.

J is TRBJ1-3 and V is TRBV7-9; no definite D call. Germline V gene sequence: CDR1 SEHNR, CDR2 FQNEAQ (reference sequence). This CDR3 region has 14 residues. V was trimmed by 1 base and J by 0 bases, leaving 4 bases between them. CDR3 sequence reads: CASSLGLSGNTIYF. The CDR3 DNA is TGTGCCAGCAGCTTAGGACTCTCTGGAAACACCATATATTTT.

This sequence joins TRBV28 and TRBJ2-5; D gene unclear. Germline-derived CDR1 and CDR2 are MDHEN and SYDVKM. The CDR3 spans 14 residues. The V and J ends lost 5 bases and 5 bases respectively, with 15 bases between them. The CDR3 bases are TGTGCCAGCAGTACCTCCCCCGGTTCGGAGACCCAGTACTTC. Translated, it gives CASSTSPGSETQYF.

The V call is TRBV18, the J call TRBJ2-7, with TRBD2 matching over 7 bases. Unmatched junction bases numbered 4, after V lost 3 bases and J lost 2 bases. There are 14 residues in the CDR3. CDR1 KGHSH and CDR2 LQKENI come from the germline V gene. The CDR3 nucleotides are TGTGCCAGCTCACCGCGCGGGAGAACCTACGAGCAGTACTTC. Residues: CASSPRGRTYEQYF.

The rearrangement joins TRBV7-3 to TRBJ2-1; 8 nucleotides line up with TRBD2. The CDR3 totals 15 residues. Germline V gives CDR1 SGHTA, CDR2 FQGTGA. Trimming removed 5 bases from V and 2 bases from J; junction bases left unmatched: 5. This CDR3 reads CASSPGTSAYNEQFF. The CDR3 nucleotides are TGTGCCAGCAGCCCCGGGACTAGTGCCTACAATGAGCAGTTCTTC.

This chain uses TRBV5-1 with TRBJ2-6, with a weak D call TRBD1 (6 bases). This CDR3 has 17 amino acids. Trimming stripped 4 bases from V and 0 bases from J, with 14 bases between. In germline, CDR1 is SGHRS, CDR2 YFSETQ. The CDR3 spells CASSPEDSYSGANVLTF. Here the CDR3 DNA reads TGCGCCAGCAGCCCCGAGGACAGCTACTCTGGGGCCAACGTCCTGACTTTC.

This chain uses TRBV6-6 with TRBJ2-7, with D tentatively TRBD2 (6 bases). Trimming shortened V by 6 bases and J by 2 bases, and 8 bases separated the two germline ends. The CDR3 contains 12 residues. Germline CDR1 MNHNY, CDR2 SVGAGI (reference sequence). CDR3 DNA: TGTGCCAGCAGCCCGGGAGCCTACGAGCAGTACTTC. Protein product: CASSPGAYEQYF.

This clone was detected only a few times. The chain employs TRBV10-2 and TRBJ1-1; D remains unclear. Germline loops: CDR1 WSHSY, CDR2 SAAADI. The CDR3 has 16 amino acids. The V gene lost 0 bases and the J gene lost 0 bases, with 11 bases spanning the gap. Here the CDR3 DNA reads TGCGCCAGCAGTGAGTCGATGGACCTAATGAACACTGAAGCTTTCTTT. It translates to CASSESMDLMNTEAFF.

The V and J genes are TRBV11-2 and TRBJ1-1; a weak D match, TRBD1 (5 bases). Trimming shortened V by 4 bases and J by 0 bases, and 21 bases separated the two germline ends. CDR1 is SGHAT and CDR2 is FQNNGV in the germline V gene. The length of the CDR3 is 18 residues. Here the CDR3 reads CASSSRGVGEIMNTEAFF. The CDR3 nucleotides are TGTGCCAGCAGCTCCCGTGGAGTAGGGGAAATCATGAACACTGAAGCTTTCTTT.

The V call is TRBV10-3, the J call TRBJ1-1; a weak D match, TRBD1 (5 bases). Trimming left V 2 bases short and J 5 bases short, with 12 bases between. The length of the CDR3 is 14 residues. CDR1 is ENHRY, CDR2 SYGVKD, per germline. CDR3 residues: CAISEDRGGTEAFF. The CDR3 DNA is TGTGCCATCAGTGAGGACAGAGGTGGAACTGAAGCTTTCTTT.

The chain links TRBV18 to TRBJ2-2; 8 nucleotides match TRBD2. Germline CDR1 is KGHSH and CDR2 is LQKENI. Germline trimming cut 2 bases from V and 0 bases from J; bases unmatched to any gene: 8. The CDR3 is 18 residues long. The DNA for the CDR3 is TGTGCCAGCTCACCAACCGCTAGCGGGTACGCGAACACCGGGGAGCTGTTTTTT. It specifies CASSPTASGYANTGELFF.

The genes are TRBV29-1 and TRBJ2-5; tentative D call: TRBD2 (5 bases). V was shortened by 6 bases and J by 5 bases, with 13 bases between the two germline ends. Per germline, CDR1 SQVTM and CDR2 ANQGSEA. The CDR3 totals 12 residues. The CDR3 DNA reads TGCAGCGTGGACGAGGGCGGGGAGACCCAGTACTTC. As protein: CSVDEGGETQYF.

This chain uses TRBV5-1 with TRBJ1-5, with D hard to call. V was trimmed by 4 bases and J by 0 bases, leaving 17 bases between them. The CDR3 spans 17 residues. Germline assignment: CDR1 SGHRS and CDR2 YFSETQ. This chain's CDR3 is CASSPFPKGPSNQPQHF. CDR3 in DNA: TGCGCCAGCAGCCCGTTCCCCAAAGGGCCTAGCAATCAGCCCCAGCATTTT.

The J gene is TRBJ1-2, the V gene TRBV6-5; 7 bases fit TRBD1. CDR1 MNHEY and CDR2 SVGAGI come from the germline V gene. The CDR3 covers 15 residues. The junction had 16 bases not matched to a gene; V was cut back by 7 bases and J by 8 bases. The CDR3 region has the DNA TGTGCCAGCATCCCGAAGCGGGAGGGGGCCGGCGGCTACACCTTC. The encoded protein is CASIPKREGAGGYTF.

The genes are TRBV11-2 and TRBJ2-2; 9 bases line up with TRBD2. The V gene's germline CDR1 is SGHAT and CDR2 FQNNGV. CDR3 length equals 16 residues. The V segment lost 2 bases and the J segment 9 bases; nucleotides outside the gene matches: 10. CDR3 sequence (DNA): TGTGCCAGCAGCTTACAGACTAGCGGCCAGCTCAGGGAGCTGTTTTTT. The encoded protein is CASSLQTSGQLRELFF.